The rows below give T cell receptor beta chains drawn from one sample of a study of blood T cell repertoires in COVID-19. Assay: immunoSEQ multiplex PCR; the TCRdb copy retains only in-frame clones and omits some. The data hold about 250,000 clones, with about nine tenths observed a single time. Sequencing was carried out using PBMCs or T cells enriched from blood (not recorded which). The receptors were sampled from a man aged 35 to 55 who had recovered from COVID-19. Each CDR3 is given with its conserved first and last residue. A D gene is named only where the DNA matches it firmly. The size field is filled for only some rows; it gives once, few, many or a size class.

CDR3 length | D gene | J gene | V gene | clone size | CDR3 DNA | CDR3 protein
15 | TRBD1 | TRBJ1-2 | TRBV7-9 | . | TGTGCCAGCAGCATAAGACAGGGGAATAACTATGGCTACACCTTC | CASSIRQGNNYGYTF
18 | TRBD2 | TRBJ2-1 | TRBV2 | . | TGTGCCAGCAGTGAAATAGGACTAGTAGGCAGCTCCTACAATGAGCAGTTCTTC | CASSEIGLVGSSYNEQFF
14 | TRBD1 | TRBJ2-7 | TRBV14 | . | TGTGCCAGCACCCGCGACAGGGCCTCCTACGAGCAGTACTTC | CASTRDRASYEQYF
17 | TRBD2 | TRBJ2-1 | TRBV9 | . | TGTGCCAGCAGCGTATTTAGCGGGGGCGGGTCCTACAATGAGCAGTTCTTC | CASSVFSGGGSYNEQFF
15 | TRBD1 | TRBJ1-5 | TRBV15 | . | TGTGCCACCAGCAGAGATGGAGGGGGCGGTCAGCCCCAGCATTTT | CATSRDGGGGQPQHF
17 | TRBD2 | TRBJ2-3 | TRBV2 | once | TGTGCCAGCAAGAGCGGGGGGGCCTCTCTAGGCACAGATACGCAGTATTTT | CASKSGGASLGTDTQYF
14 | TRBD1 | TRBJ2-7 | TRBV5-5 | . | TGTGCCAGCAGCTCGACCGGGACAGGAGACGAGCAGTACTTC | CASSSTGTGDEQYF
17 | TRBD1 | TRBJ1-3 | TRBV7-8 | . | TGTGCCAGCAGCCGAGAGACAGGGATGAGCTCTGGAAACACCATATATTTT | CASSRETGMSSGNTIYF
13 | . | TRBJ1-2 | TRBV11-2 | . | TGTGCCAGCAGCACACAGGGCAACTATGGCTACACCTTC | CASSTQGNYGYTF
15 | . | TRBJ1-5 | TRBV24-1 | . | TGTGCCACCGGCGGTTTCGATGATAGCAATCAGCCCCAGCATTTT | CATGGFDDSNQPQHF
15 | TRBD2 | TRBJ2-1 | TRBV7-2 | . | TGTGCCAGCAGTCCACGGGGGGGCGGTTACAATGAGCAGTTCTTC | CASSPRGGGYNEQFF
20 | TRBD1 | TRBJ1-2 | TRBV29-1 | . | TGCAGCGTTCATCTTTGGAACCGGGACAGGGCAACCCCAGCTAACTATGGCTACACCTTC | CSVHLWNRDRATPANYGYTF
14 | . | TRBJ1-2 | TRBV6-5 | . | TGTGCCAGCAGTTCCCTAGGTTCTAACTATGGCTACACCTTC | CASSSLGSNYGYTF
14 | TRBD1 | TRBJ2-2 | TRBV19 | . | TGTGCCAGCCGGACAGGGTTAGACACCGGGGAGCTGTTTTTT | CASRTGLDTGELFF
16 | TRBD2 | TRBJ2-5 | TRBV18 | once | TGTGCCAGCTCACCTTTACGGGGGGGCCCACAAGAGACCCAGTACTTC | CASSPLRGGPQETQYF
13 | TRBD1 | TRBJ1-2 | TRBV2 | . | TGTGCCAGCAGGGGACAGACGTACTATGGCTACACCTTC | CASRGQTYYGYTF
14 | . | TRBJ1-1 | TRBV7-2 | . | TGTGCCAGCAGCAGGCGGGGGGGGAACACTGAAGCTTTCTTT | CASSRRGGNTEAFF
10 | . | TRBJ2-7 | TRBV20-1 | once | TGCAGTGCTACTCCCTACGAGCAGTACTTC | CSATPYEQYF
15 | TRBD1 | TRBJ1-6 | TRBV7-9 | once | TGTGCCAGCAGCTTGGCGGGACAGAAAGGTTCACCCCTCCACTTT | CASSLAGQKGSPLHF
15 | . | TRBJ1-2 | TRBV19 | . | TGTGCCAGTAGTGCACAGGGCCCTATAAACTATGGCTACACCTTC | CASSAQGPINYGYTF
16 | TRBD2 | TRBJ2-3 | TRBV10-3 | . | TGTGCCATAGAGGGTGAAGCGGGGGGGGCGACAGATACGCAGTATTTT | CAIEGEAGGATDTQYF
14 | TRBD1 | TRBJ2-7 | TRBV7-9 | . | TGTGCCAGCACCATAGGGACAGGACGCTACGAGCAGTACTTC | CASTIGTGRYEQYF
13 | . | TRBJ1-6 | TRBV27 | . | TGTGCCAGCAGTCCGCGAGTTAATTCACCCCTCCACTTT | CASSPRVNSPLHF
15 | . | TRBJ1-5 | TRBV6-1 | . | TGTGCCAGCAGTGAATCCCCAGGGGGCAATCAGCCCCAGCATTTT | CASSESPGGNQPQHF
14 | . | TRBJ1-1 | TRBV10-3 | . | TGTGCCATCAGTGACGAGGATTTGAACACTGAAGCTTTCTTT | CAISDEDLNTEAFF
15 | TRBD2 | TRBJ2-3 | TRBV28 | . | TGTGCCAGCAGTTTAATAGCGGGAGTAACAGATACGCAGTATTTT | CASSLIAGVTDTQYF
12 | . | TRBJ1-5 | TRBV21-1 | few | TGTGCCAGCAGCCCCGACAGGGAGCCCCAGCATTTT | CASSPDREPQHF
13 | TRBD2 | TRBJ2-5 | TRBV28 | . | TGTGCCAGCAGTTCCAGCGGGAAAGAGACCCAGTACTTC | CASSSSGKETQYF
14 | . | TRBJ1-4 | TRBV19 | few | TGTGCCACCTCACAGGGATTTACTAATGAAAAACTGTTTTTT | CATSQGFTNEKLFF